The T cell receptor beta chain under discussion was sequenced for a study of blood T cell repertoires in COVID-19. Per the germline V gene, CDR1 is LGHDT and CDR2 is YNNKEL (reference sequence). With 3 bases clipped from V and 3 bases from J, the junction kept 4 bases outside the gene matches. The CDR3 has 15 amino acids. In the study's own analysis: Reference gene primer amplification in the assay estimated nucleated cell counts. This table comes from immunoSEQ multiplex PCR, and its TCRdb copy is limited to in-frame clones, with some not included. The D gene and trimming were derived from the DNA, and the V and J assignments and clone size from that table. This table holds roughly 140,000 clones, around four fifths found once. In terms of age and location, participants ranged from roughly 18 to 95 years and lived in about two dozen US areas. For recovered donors of Cohort 3, there were two negative PCRs, clearance, or symptom resolution.

J is TRBJ1-5 and V is TRBV3-1 (or the pseudogene TRBV3-2); 8 bases align to TRBD1. Sample: PBMCs or T cells enriched from blood (not recorded which). This TCR was sampled from a woman aged 40 to 50 who had recovered from COVID-19. The CDR3 loop reads CASSQTGDPNQPQHF. CDR3 sequence (DNA): TGTGCCAGCAGCCAGACAGGGGACCCCAATCAGCCCCAGCATTTT.